This TCR beta chain was identified during a study of response to subunit inactivated influenza vaccine. TCRdb ran MiXCR on the RT-PCR reads and lists one entry per CDR3 protein. The table shows 560,000 or so distinct CDR3 sequences, with about 8% occurring only once. This clonotype has more than one count but fewer than ten. V was shortened by 0 bases and J by 2 bases, with 14 bases between the two germline ends. Germline loops: CDR1 DFQATT, CDR2 SNEGSKA (reference sequence). CDR3 length: 16 residues. Sequencing used PBMCs from blood, obtained roughly 24 months after vaccination. The TCR originated in a man between 45 and 75 years old who received an inactivated influenza vaccine. The chain employs TRBV20-1 and TRBJ2-1; D might be TRBD1 or TRBD2, each matching 5 bases. The CDR3 loop reads CSARDLGERAYNEQFF. The CDR3 DNA follows: TGCAGTGCTAGAGATTTAGGGGAGCGAGCCTACAATGAGCAGTTCTTC.